This T cell receptor beta chain was recorded in a study of T cells in Graves' hyperthyroidism and ophthalmopathy (dated by TCRdb to the late 2010s). Context from the whole study: Peripheral blood was sampled at the time of initial diagnosis, prior to any treatment. Following sampling, methimazole starting at 30 mg daily was given to hyperthyroidism patients, and high-dose intravenous methylprednisolone was given to ophthalmopathy patients. According to the paper, TCR Vbeta CDR3 sequencing was carried out on some 130 peripheral blood samples, which came from 40 to 45 ophthalmopathy, 70 to 80 hyperthyroidism and around 17 progressor patients. TCR V-J signatures able to tell the groups apart were searched for in a discovery cohort of more than 90 patients, of whom about 40 had Graves' ophthalmopathy and around 58 had stable Graves' hyperthyroidism. Prospective prediction of ophthalmopathy was tested in an independent validation cohort consisting of roughly 20 hyperthyroidism patients and some 15 patients who later progressed to ophthalmopathy. In addition, the study compared T-cell repertoires in thyroid tissue and in blood from about six Graves' hyperthyroidism patients. The roughly 100 discovery patients were randomly divided into training and test sets at a 7:3 ratio.

In the ophthalmopathy patients, disease was moderately to severely active, with a Clinical Activity Score of 3 or more, a NOSPECS grade of 4 or more, and a duration of less than 3 months. Any patient with an uncontrolled infection, another autoimmune disease, pregnancy or lactation was excluded. Diagnoses were based on clinical symptoms, serum thyroxine and TRAb, thyroid ultrasound and orbital computed tomography. Ficoll-Paque density gradient centrifugation was used to isolate PBMCs from 9.5 to 10 ml of fresh peripheral blood. Total RNA was extracted using Trizol reagent, and RNA quality was assessed on an Agilent 2100 Bioanalyzer. Broader findings and caveats from the paper: No statistical method was used to fix the sample size in advance, and group allocation was not hidden from the investigators. In cross-validation, a model built on a 13 V-J signature told ophthalmopathy apart from stable hyperthyroidism with just under 90% sensitivity and around 83% specificity, and in testing the same model reached 80%/75%. Blood samples also contained most of the expanded thyroid clonotypes (frequency above 0.001), which suggests that blood repertoires may reflect thyroid immune responses. In validation, the model predicted progression to ophthalmopathy a median of 6.5 months before onset, with 70% to 71% sensitivity and 72.22% specificity.

This clonotype has ten or more counts. Its antigen is not yet known. The input lacks base qualities; no much larger clone sits a single base away. The TCR beta CDR3 regions were amplified from the RNA transcripts. A first-round RT-PCR of the TCR CDR3 used the HTBI primer set with the Qiagen OneStep RT-PCR kit. Libraries were constructed in a second round of multiplex PCR, after which size selection and purification were performed. Paired-end sequencing of the libraries was performed with 100 bp reads on an Illumina HiSeq2000. The original pipeline was this. SOAPnuke was used to process the raw data, removing reads that contained adapters or uncalled bases, had a mean Phred below 15, or lacked an exact match to the constant primer or identifier. High-quality paired reads were merged using COPE v1.2.5, and each unique nucleotide sequence was defined as a clonotype. Clonotypes were aligned to IMGT TRBV, TRBD and TRBJ reference segments using MiTCR v1.1. Analysis was restricted to V-J combinations with a frequency above 0.0001, which covered about 99% of repertoires. The TCS score was defined as the ratio of F50 (clonal expansion) to E x V (chaos), calculated using BLOSUM62-based TCRdist between CDR3 peptides within each V-J. Welch's t-statistics and random forest reduced roughly 530 V-J features to some 14, which were used in a naive Bayes classifier (R e1071). The raw public reads went through TCRdb reprocessing: fastp at Q25, MiXCR clone calling, in-frame beta chains kept. Records with the same CDR3 protein are collapsed into one entry carrying the most frequent genes and DNA. The V and J calls reflect TCRdb's pipeline rather than the authors' work. Recorded for this sample are roughly 530,000 distinct CDR3 sequences; 17% of them occurred a single time. The biggest ten clones account for 15% to 20% of the sample.

This sequence originates from a woman aged 18-29 years with Graves' ophthalmopathy. Sequences were obtained from blood.

The CDR3 region: CASSTGGGLNTEAFF. Here is the DNA: TGTGCCAGCAGTACTGGGGGAGGATTGAACACTGAAGCTTTCTTT. Rearrangement joined TRBV9 to TRBJ1-1; a tentative D call is TRBD1 (5 bases match). As encoded in the germline V gene, CDR1 is SGDLS while CDR2 is YYNGEE. From the cysteine through the phenylalanine, the CDR3 covers 15 amino acids. The retained sequence is limited to the CDR3, 45 bases, with the frame set at the first base. Trimming removed 5 bases from V and 0 bases from J, leaving 14 bases between the germline ends.